The 13 T cell receptor beta chains reported below all come from one sample, sequenced in a study of cytomegalovirus exposure and HLA in healthy donors. Researchers ran the PCR with 60 Vbeta and 13 Jbeta primers. Sequencing was performed with immunoSEQ multiplex PCR; in TCRdb, only in-frame clones are kept and a portion is missing. In the table there are over 150,000 clones, approximately 78% of which are singletons. Sequencing input: PBMCs. These receptors were obtained from a woman aged 25 to 39 in good health and CMV-seropositive.

The V and J genes are TRBV4-1 and TRBJ2-3, with 9 bases aligning to TRBD1. The J segment lost 1 base and the V segment lost 0 bases, leaving 2 bases of the junction unmatched. Looked up from germline, CDR1 is MGHRA and CDR2 is YSYEKL. The CDR3 contains 16 residues. The CDR3 region is CASSQDRTGGTDTQYF. CDR3 bases: TGCGCCAGCAGCCAAGATCGGACAGGGGGCACAGATACGCAGTATTTT.

This clone was seen just once. This rearrangement joins TRBV6-5 to TRBJ1-2; D uncertain. Trimming pared 5 bases from V and 0 bases from J, leaving 10 bases between. Per the germline V gene, CDR1 is MNHEY and CDR2 is SVGAGI. This CDR3 comprises 14 residues. CDR3 bases: TGTGCCAGCAGTGACGTCACAGCTAACTATGGCTACACCTTC. Its translation: CASSDVTANYGYTF.

The gene calls are TRBV5-5 and TRBJ1-6, with D hard to call. This CDR3 region has 15 residues. V shed 4 bases and J shed 0 bases, with 8 bases lying between them. Germline values: CDR1 SGHKS, CDR2 YYEKEE (reference sequence). The CDR3 reads CASSRISSYNSPLHF. The CDR3 nucleotides read TGTGCCAGCAGCCGCATTAGCTCCTATAATTCACCCCTCCACTTT.

This rearrangement joins TRBV28 to TRBJ1-2, with D tentatively TRBD1 (6 bases). CDR1 and CDR2 from the germline V gene are MDHEN and SYDVKM. Trimming left V 7 bases short and J 7 bases short, with 25 bases between. The CDR3 length is 16 residues. CDR3 amino acids: CASTKGGDGPYGGYTF. CDR3 coding DNA: TGTGCCAGCACTAAAGGGGGGGACGGACCCTACGGTGGCTACACCTTC.

This chain links TRBV7-2 with TRBJ1-6; the match to TRBD1 covers 7 bases. The length of the CDR3 is 14 residues. The V gene end was trimmed by 2 bases and the J gene end by 9 bases; junction bases not matched to a gene: 4. In germline, CDR1 is SGHTA, CDR2 FQGNSA. CDR3 amino acids: CASSLMGQSSPLHF. The DNA of the CDR3 is TGTGCCAGCAGCTTAATGGGACAGAGTTCACCCCTCCACTTT.

This clone was counted once. This chain connects TRBV5-1 to TRBJ2-1, with 8 bases lining up with TRBD2. Per germline, CDR1 SGHRS and CDR2 YFSETQ. The CDR3 runs to 14 residues. The ends lost 6 bases at V and 2 bases at J; junction bases unmatched: 4. The CDR3 sequence: CASTISGAYNEQFF. CDR3 in DNA: TGCGCCAGCACAATTAGCGGGGCCTACAATGAGCAGTTCTTC.

This clone was counted a single time. The chain recombines TRBV7-2 with TRBJ2-3; 13 nucleotides agree with TRBD2. V lost 5 bases and J lost 5; bases outside the gene matches: 10. The CDR3 covers 17 residues. The V gene's germline CDR1 is SGHTA and CDR2 FQGNSA. CDR3 nucleotide sequence: TGTGCCAGCAGCCTCAACACGGGACTAGCGGGGAGAGATACGCAGTATTTT. It yields the protein CASSLNTGLAGRDTQYF.

V usage is TRBV5-4 and J usage is TRBJ2-1; TRBD1 matches at 9 bases. The CDR3 is 14 amino acids. J lost 8 bases, V lost 4 bases, and 7 bases had no gene match. Germline assignment: CDR1 SGHNT and CDR2 YYREEE (reference sequence). CDR3 sequence: CASSASTGGYEQFF. CDR3 DNA sequence: TGTGCCAGCAGCGCCTCGACAGGGGGGTATGAGCAGTTCTTC. The entire variable domain, with the rest obtained from reference TRBV5-4 and TRBJ2-1, is as follows: ETGVTQSPTHLIKTRGQQVTLRCSSQSGHNTVSWYQQALGQGPQFIFQYYREEENGRGNFPPRFSGLQFPNYSSELNVNALELDDSALYLCASSASTGGYEQFFGPGTRLTVL.

The chain employs TRBV6-5 and TRBJ2-5; no reliable D call. Trimming cost V 5 bases and J 3 bases, with 4 bases left between them. Germline V lookup: CDR1 MNHEY, CDR2 SVGAGI. The CDR3 loop spans 11 amino acids. The CDR3 sequence is CASSQKETQYF. In DNA, the CDR3 is TGTGCCAGCAGTCAGAAAGAGACCCAGTACTTC.

This rearrangement joins TRBV11-3 to TRBJ1-3, with D unclear. The CDR3 has 15 amino acids. Trimming pared 2 bases from V and 4 bases from J, leaving 12 bases between. From germline, CDR1 is SGHNT and CDR2 YENEEA. CDR3 amino acids: CASSLSGLAGNTIYF. CDR3 nucleotides: TGTGCCAGCAGCTTATCGGGATTGGCCGGAAACACCATATATTTT. Using reference TRBV11-3 and TRBJ1-3 for the parts outside the CDR3, the full variable domain is EAGVVQSPRYKIIEKKQPVAFWCNPISGHNTLYWYLQNLGQGPELLIRYENEEAVDDSQLPKDRFSAERLKGVDSTLKIQPAELGDSAVYLCASSLSGLAGNTIYFGEGSWLTVV.

The sample holds one count of this clone. The chain links TRBV5-5 to TRBJ1-2; D is undetermined. Germline lookup yields CDR1 SGHKS and CDR2 YYEKEE (reference sequence). CDR3 length equals 15 residues. Trimming pared 5 bases from V and 1 base from J, leaving 15 bases between. CDR3 DNA: TGTGCCAGCAGTTCCCAACCCCGGTATAACTATGGCTACACCTTC. As protein: CASSSQPRYNYGYTF.

The chain has TRBV19 and TRBJ2-1; D may be TRBD2 (5 bases). This CDR3 is built from 15 residues. Trimming stripped 6 bases from V and 7 bases from J, with 19 bases between. Germline CDR1 is LNHDA and CDR2 is SQIVND (reference sequence). This CDR3 is CASSNRPSPGNEQFF. The CDR3 bases are TGTGCCAGTAGCAATCGCCCTAGCCCTGGGAATGAGCAGTTCTTC. The variable domain in full, with the rest retrieved from reference TRBV19 and TRBJ2-1, is DGGITQSPKYLFRKEGQNVTLSCEQNLNHDAMYWYRQDPGQGLRLIYYSQIVNDFQKGDIAEGYSVSREKKESFPLTVTSAQKNPTAFYLCASSNRPSPGNEQFFGPGTRLTVL.

V is TRBV7-2 and J is TRBJ2-7, with 8 positions matching TRBD2. The CDR3 sequence is 15 residues long. The V segment lost 5 bases and the J segment 3 bases; nucleotides outside the gene matches: 9. Germline lookup yields CDR1 SGHTA and CDR2 FQGNSA. The CDR3 DNA reads as TGTGCCAGCAGCCCCCAATCACGGGGGGGCTACGAGCAGTACTTC. As protein: CASSPQSRGGYEQYF.